This T cell receptor beta chain stems from a study of regulatory T cells in long-lasting Graves disease. Study-wide context: In persistent Graves' disease, antithyroid drugs had been taken for over 5 years and TSH receptor antibodies stayed positive.

The TCR beta library used iRepertoire HTBI primers with Arm-PCR amplification of CDR3. Under the authors' procedure: Across all samples, roughly 62 TRBV segments and around 14 TRBJ segments were identified. Via MiXCR, TCRdb re-called the multiplex PCR reads, giving one row per CDR3 protein. These V and J calls originate from TCRdb's pipeline instead of the authors' own analysis. The data show about 470,000 distinct CDR3 sequences, roughly 21% seen once. Germline CDR1 reads SEHNR; CDR2 reads FQNEAQ (reference sequence). J lost 2 bases, V lost 5 bases, and 9 bases had no gene match. The CDR3 has 18 amino acids. About this clonotype: Its antigen remains unidentified.

Time point here: persistent/refractory GD, antithyroid drugs over 5 years with positive TRAb. The TCR library used RNA extracted from PBMCs. Blood from the periphery, approximately 8.6 milliliters in all, was drawn into EDTA tubes. Findings of the study overall: Persistent Graves' patients showed a TCR diversity that was lower than that of newly diagnosed ones.

This sequence joins TRBV7-9 and TRBJ2-1; 13 nucleotides match TRBD2. The sample was peripheral blood mononuclear cells (PBMCs), taken when the disease was refractory, from a patient treated with antithyroid drugs. The sequence was obtained from a female donor with Graves disease. The CDR3 sequence is CASSTTSGGALPYNEQFF. CDR3 nucleotides: TGTGCCAGCAGCACAACTAGCGGGGGGGCACTACCCTACAATGAGCAGTTCTTC.